This T cell receptor beta chain is drawn from a study of CD8 T cells in Susac syndrome. Germline V gene sequence: CDR1 SGHTA, CDR2 FQGNSA. The V and J ends lost 0 bases and 2 bases respectively, with 7 bases between them. The CDR3 runs to 14 residues. This clonotype was observed a handful of times. An amount of RNA that ranged from 0.5 to 1 ug was reverse transcribed with random hexamers. MiXCR, run by TCRdb on the immunoSEQ multiplex PCR reads, gives a single entry per CDR3 protein. This sample has roughly 80,000 distinct CDR3 sequences; roughly 91% occur once, and the top ten carry roughly 0.5%. The TCR sequence derives from a human donor with Susac syndrome. Sequenced input: CD4+ T cells from PBMCs. The V gene is TRBV7-2, the J gene TRBJ2-5; the D is unclear. The CDR3 DNA follows: TGTGCCAGCAGCTTAGCCAGGATACAAGAGACCCAGTACTTC. This translates into CASSLARIQETQYF.